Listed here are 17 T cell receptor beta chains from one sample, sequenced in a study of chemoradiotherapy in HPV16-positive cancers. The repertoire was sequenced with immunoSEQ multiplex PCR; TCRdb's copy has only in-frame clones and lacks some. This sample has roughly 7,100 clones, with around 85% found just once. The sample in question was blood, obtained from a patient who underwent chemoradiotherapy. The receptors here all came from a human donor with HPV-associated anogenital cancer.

The DNA of the CDR3 is TGTGCCAGTAGTATAAAGGGGGCGAACAATCAGCCCCAGCATTTT. It yields the protein CASSIKGANNQPQHF. The chain recombines TRBV19 with TRBJ1-5; 7 bases align to TRBD1. The CDR3 loop spans 15 amino acids. The trim removed 2 bases at V and 3 bases at J, leaving 4 bases unmatched. CDR1 and CDR2 (germline): LNHDA, SQIVND (reference sequence).

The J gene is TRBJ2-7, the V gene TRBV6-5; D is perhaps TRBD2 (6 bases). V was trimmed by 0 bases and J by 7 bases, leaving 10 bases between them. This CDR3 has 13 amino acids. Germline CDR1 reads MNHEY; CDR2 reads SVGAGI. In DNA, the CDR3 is TGTGCCAGCAGTTACTCGAGGGCGGGGGAGCAGTACTTC. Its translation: CASSYSRAGEQYF.

The CDR3 sequence is CASSAGQQLHNSPLHF. DNA for the CDR3: TGTGCCAGCAGCGCAGGACAGCAGCTTCATAATTCACCCCTCCACTTT. The gene calls are TRBV7-9 and TRBJ1-6; tentatively, D is TRBD1 (6 bases). V was shortened by 5 bases and J by 5 bases, with 16 bases between the two germline ends. CDR3 length: 16 amino acids. Germline V gene lookup returns CDR1 SEHNR and CDR2 FQNEAQ (reference sequence). The complete variable domain, with remaining parts taken from reference TRBV7-9 and TRBJ1-6, reads DTGVSQNPRHKITKRGQNVTFRCDPISEHNRLYWYRQTLGQGPEFLTYFQNEAQLEKSRLLSDRFSAERPKGSFSTLEIQRTEQGDSAMYLCASSAGQQLHNSPLHFGNGTRLTVT.

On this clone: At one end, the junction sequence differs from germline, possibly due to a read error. CDR3 DNA sequence: TGTGCCAGCAGCGGGACAGGCGGGCTGAATACTGAAGCTTTCTTT. This encodes CASSGTGGLNTEAFF. The gene calls are TRBV2 and TRBJ1-1; 8 nucleotides match TRBD1. This CDR3 has 15 amino acids. Germline V gives CDR1 SNHLY, CDR2 FYNNEI.

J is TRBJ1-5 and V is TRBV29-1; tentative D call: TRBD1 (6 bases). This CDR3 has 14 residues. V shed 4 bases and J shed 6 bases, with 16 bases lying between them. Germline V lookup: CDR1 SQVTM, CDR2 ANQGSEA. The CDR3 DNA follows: TGCAGCGTTGGTTCAGGGGCGGTGGGTCAGCCCCAGCATTTT. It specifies CSVGSGAVGQPQHF.

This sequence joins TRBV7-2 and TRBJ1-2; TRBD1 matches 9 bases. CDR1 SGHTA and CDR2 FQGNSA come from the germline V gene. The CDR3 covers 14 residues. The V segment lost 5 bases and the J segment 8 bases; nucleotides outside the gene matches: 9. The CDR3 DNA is TGTGCCAGCAGCCAATCGGGACAGGGTGGCGGCTACACCTTC. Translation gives CASSQSGQGGGYTF.

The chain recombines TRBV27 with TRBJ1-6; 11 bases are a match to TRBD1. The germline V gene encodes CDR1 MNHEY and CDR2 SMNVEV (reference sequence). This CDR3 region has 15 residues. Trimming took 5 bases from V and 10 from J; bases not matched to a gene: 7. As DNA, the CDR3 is TGTGCCAGCAGTGGACAGGGGGCCTCAGGGTCACCCCTCCACTTT. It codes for CASSGQGASGSPLHF.

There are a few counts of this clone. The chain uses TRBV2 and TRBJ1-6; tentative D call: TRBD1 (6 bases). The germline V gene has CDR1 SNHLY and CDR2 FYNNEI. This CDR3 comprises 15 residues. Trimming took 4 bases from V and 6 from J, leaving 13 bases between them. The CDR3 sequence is CASSAGPRGNSPLHF. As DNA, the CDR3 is TGTGCCAGCAGTGCTGGCCCCAGGGGTAATTCACCCCTCCACTTT.

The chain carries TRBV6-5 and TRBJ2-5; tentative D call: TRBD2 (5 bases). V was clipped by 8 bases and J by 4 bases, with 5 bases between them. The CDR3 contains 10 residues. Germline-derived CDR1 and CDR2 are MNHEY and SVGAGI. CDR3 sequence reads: CASGRETQYF. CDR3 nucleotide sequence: TGTGCCAGCGGGAGAGAGACCCAGTACTTC.

The DNA of the CDR3 is TGTGCCAGCAGCTCCGGGTACAGGGGGCGCTCAGATACGCAGTATTTT. It yields the protein CASSSGYRGRSDTQYF. The chain carries TRBV5-6 and TRBJ2-3, with TRBD1 identical over 9 bases. V lost 3 bases, J lost 4 bases, and 9 bases stayed unmatched. CDR1 is SGHDT and CDR2 is YYEEEE in the germline V gene. There are 16 residues in the CDR3.

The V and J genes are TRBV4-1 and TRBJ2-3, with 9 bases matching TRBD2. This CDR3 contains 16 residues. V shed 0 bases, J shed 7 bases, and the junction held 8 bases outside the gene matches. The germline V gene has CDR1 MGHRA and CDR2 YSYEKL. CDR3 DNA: TGCGCCAGCAGCCAAGATTATGGCGGGGGGGCCTATACGCAGTATTTT. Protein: CASSQDYGGGAYTQYF.

CDR3 DNA sequence: TGCGCCAGCAGCTTGGGGACCGACGGAGCCAAAAACATTCAGTACTTC. Translation: CASSLGTDGAKNIQYF. V and J are TRBV5-1 and TRBJ2-4; D is unclear. V was clipped by 0 bases and J by 0 bases, with 10 bases between them. Germline V CDR1 and CDR2: SGHRS, YFSETQ. The CDR3 totals 16 residues.

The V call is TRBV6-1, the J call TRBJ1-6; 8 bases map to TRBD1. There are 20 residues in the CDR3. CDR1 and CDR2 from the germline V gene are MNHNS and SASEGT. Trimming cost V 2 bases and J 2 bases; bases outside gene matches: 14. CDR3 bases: TGTGCCAGCAGTGAATCCGCCGCATTGTCAGGGGGCACCTATAATTCACCCCTCCACTTT. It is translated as CASSESAALSGGTYNSPLHF.

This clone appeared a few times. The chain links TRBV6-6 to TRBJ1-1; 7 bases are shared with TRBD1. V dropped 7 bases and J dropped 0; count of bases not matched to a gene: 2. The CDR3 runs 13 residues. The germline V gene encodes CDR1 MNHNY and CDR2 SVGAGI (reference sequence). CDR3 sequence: CASNDRVNTEAFF. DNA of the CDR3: TGTGCCAGCAATGACAGGGTGAACACTGAAGCTTTCTTT.

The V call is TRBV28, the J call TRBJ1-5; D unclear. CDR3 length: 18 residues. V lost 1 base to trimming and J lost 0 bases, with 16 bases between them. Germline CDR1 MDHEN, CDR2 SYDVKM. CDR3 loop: CASSLLMNGIYSNQPQHF. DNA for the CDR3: TGTGCCAGCAGTTTATTGATGAACGGGATTTATAGCAATCAGCCCCAGCATTTT.

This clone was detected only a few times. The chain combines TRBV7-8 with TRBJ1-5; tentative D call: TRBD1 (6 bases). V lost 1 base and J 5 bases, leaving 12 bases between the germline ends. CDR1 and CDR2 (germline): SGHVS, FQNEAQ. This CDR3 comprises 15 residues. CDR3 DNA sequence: TGTGCCAGCAGCTTAGACAGGGAGTACTATCAGCCCCAGCATTTT. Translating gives CASSLDREYYQPQHF.

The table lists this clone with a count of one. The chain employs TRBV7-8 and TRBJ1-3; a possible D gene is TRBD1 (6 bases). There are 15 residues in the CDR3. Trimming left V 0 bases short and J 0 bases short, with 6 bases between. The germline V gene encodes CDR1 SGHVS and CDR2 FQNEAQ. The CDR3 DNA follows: TGTGCCAGCAGCTTAGCGGGGGCCTCTGGAAACACCATATATTTT. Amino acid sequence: CASSLAGASGNTIYF.